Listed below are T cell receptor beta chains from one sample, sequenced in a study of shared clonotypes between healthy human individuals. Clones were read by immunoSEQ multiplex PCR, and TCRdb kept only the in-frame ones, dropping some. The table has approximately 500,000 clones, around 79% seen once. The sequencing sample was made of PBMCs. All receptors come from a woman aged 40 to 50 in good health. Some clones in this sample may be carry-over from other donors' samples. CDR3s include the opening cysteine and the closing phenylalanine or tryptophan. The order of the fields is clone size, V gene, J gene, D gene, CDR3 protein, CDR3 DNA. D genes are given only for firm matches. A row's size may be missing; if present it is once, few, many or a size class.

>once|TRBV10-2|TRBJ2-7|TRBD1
CASRRDRVEEQYF
TGCGCCAGCAGGCGGGACAGGGTTGAGGAGCAGTACTTC
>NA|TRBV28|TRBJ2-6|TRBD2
CASSFLGLAGGGSGANVLTF
TGTGCCAGCAGTTTTTTAGGACTAGCGGGCGGAGGGTCTGGGGCCAACGTCCTGACTTTC
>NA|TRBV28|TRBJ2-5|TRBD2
CASSFGLAGPETQYF
TGTGCCAGCAGCTTCGGACTAGCGGGTCCAGAGACCCAGTACTTC
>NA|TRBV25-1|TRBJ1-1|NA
CASSDAGHTEAFF
TGTGCCAGCAGTGATGCAGGGCACACTGAAGCTTTCTTT
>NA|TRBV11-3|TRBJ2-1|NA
CASSLAGPFNEQFF
TGTGCCAGCAGCTTAGCGGGACCCTTCAATGAGCAGTTCTTC
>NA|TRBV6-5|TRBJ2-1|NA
CASSNPRRSYNEQFF
TGTGCCAGCAGCAACCCCCGGCGGTCCTACAATGAGCAGTTCTTC
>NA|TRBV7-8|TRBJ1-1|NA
CASSSQWGGVAFF
TGTGCCAGCAGCTCGCAATGGGGAGGGGTAGCTTTCTTT
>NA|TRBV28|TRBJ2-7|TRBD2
CASSLSPGTSGSYEQYF
TGTGCCAGCAGTTTATCGCCCGGGACTAGCGGCTCCTACGAGCAGTACTTC
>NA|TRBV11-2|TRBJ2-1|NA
CASSLSRGHEQFF
TGTGCCAGCAGCTTAAGCAGGGGCCATGAGCAGTTCTTC
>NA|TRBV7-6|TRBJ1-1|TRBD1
CASSPAVGGKAFF
TGTGCCAGCAGCCCAGCGGTAGGGGGCAAAGCTTTCTTT
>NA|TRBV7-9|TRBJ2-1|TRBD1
CASSLGTGGGFEQFF
TGTGCCAGCAGCTTAGGGACAGGGGGCGGTTTTGAGCAGTTCTTC
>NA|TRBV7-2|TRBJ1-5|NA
CASSLEGAGGNQPQHF
TGTGCCAGCAGCTTAGAAGGAGCAGGGGGCAATCAGCCCCAGCATTTT
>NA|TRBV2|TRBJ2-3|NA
CASSVDRGSTDTQYF
TGTGCCAGCAGTGTAGATAGGGGAAGCACAGATACGCAGTATTTT
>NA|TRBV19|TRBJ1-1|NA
CASTPPGGLLNTEAFF
TGTGCCAGTACACCTCCCGGGGGATTACTGAACACTGAAGCTTTCTTT
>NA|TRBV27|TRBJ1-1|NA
CASSLSDRMNTEAFF
TGTGCCAGCAGTTTATCAGACAGGATGAACACTGAAGCTTTCTTT
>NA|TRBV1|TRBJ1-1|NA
CTSSQDPSWNTEAFF
TGCACCAGCAGCCAAGATCCGTCGTGGAACACTGAAGCTTTCTTT
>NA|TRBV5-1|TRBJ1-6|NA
CASSLERGNSPLHF
TGCGCCAGCAGCTTGGAGAGGGGGAATTCACCCCTCCACTTT
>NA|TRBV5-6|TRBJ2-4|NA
CASSLIAAKNIQYF
TGTGCCAGCAGCTTGATCGCAGCCAAAAACATTCAGTACTTC
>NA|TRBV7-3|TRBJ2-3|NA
CASSSPADTQYF
TGTGCCAGCAGCTCCCCCGCAGATACGCAGTATTTT
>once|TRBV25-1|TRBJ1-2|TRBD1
CASSESSDRVYGYTF
TGTGCCAGCAGTGAATCCTCGGACAGGGTTTATGGCTACACCTTC
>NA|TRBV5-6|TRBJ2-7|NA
CASSLGPIEQYF
TGTGCCAGCAGCTTGGGACCCATCGAGCAGTACTTC
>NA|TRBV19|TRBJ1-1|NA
CASSVRESLNTEAFF
TGTGCCAGTAGTGTACGGGAGAGTCTGAACACTGAAGCTTTCTTT
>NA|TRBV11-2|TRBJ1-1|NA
CASSFGARTEAFF
TGTGCCAGCAGCTTCGGAGCCCGGACTGAAGCTTTCTTT
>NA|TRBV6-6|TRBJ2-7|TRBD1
CASTGGTGVYEQYF
TGTGCCAGCACCGGGGGGACAGGGGTCTACGAGCAGTACTTC
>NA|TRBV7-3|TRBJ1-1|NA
CASSLSPGQNTEAFF
TGTGCCAGCAGCTTATCCCCGGGACAGAACACTGAAGCTTTCTTT
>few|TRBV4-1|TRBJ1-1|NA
CASSQSTLGITKEAFF
TGCGCCAGCAGCCAAAGCACCCTCGGGATAACGAAGGAAGCTTTCTTT
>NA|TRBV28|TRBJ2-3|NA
CASSLSSPDTQYF
TGTGCCAGCAGTTTGTCCAGTCCAGATACGCAGTATTTT
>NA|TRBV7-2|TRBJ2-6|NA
CASSHISGANVLTF
TGTGCCAGCAGCCATATCTCTGGGGCCAACGTCCTGACTTTC
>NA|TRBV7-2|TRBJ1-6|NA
CASSPQGRGGSSPLHF
TGTGCCAGCAGCCCCCAGGGCAGGGGAGGTTCTTCACCCCTCCACTTT
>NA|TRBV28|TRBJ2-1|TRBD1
CASRQDRAPYNEQFF
TGTGCCAGCAGACAAGACAGGGCCCCCTACAATGAGCAGTTCTTC